A single sample is the source of the 22 T cell receptor beta chains below, sequenced in a study of T cell responses to AZD1222 COVID-19 vaccine. Repertoires were generated with immunoSEQ multiplex PCR, while TCRdb's copy carries only in-frame clones and drops some. Here the sample spans 150,000 to 200,000 clones, about 95% being singletons. Sequencing used peripheral blood, obtained on day 0 of AZD1222 vaccination. The receptor set was obtained from an adult in good health.

This clone was detected only once. V usage is TRBV9 and J usage is TRBJ1-6; D call uncertain. Germline-derived CDR1 and CDR2 are SGDLS and YYNGEE. With 0 bases removed from V and 4 bases from J, the gap between germline ends came to 8 bases. This CDR3 has 15 residues. CDR3 amino acids: CASSVGEGYNSPLHF. The CDR3, as DNA: TGTGCCAGCAGCGTAGGGGAAGGATATAATTCACCCCTCCACTTT.

The V call is TRBV7-9, the J call TRBJ1-1; 7 bases map to TRBD1. The CDR3 spans 17 residues. The trim removed 5 bases at V and 3 bases at J, leaving 15 bases unmatched. The germline V gene encodes CDR1 SEHNR and CDR2 FQNEAQ (reference sequence). CDR3 in amino acids: CASSRGASFTGDTEAFF. The CDR3 region has the DNA TGTGCCAGCAGCCGAGGGGCTTCGTTCACAGGGGACACTGAAGCTTTCTTT.

A few counts support this clone. This chain uses TRBV7-9 with TRBJ1-4, with D maybe TRBD1 (5 bases). V lost 1 base and J 4 bases, leaving 10 bases between the germline ends. The CDR3 runs 15 residues. Germline CDR1 and CDR2: SEHNR and FQNEAQ (reference sequence). The CDR3 nucleotides are TGTGCCAGCAGCTTAGGGGGGATGGGTAATGAAAAACTGTTTTTT. Translation: CASSLGGMGNEKLFF.

The chain's CDR3 is CASSPRTGEAFF. CDR3 sequence (DNA): TGCGCCAGCAGCCCTAGGACAGGAGAAGCTTTCTTT. V gene TRBV5-1 combines with J gene TRBJ1-1; 7 bases line up with TRBD1. Looked up from germline, CDR1 is SGHRS and CDR2 is YFSETQ. The J segment lost 8 bases and the V segment lost 4 bases, leaving 5 bases of the junction unmatched. The CDR3 is made up of 12 amino acids.

The V and J genes are TRBV12-3 or TRBV12-4 and TRBJ1-2; D gene uncertain. Trimming cost V 6 bases and J 4 bases, with 9 bases left between them. The CDR3 spans 12 residues. This CDR3 is CASSLQFYGYTF. The CDR3 DNA reads TGTGCCAGCAGCCTACAGTTCTATGGCTACACCTTC.

As to this clone: A junction end diverges from the germline sequence, so it may reflect a read error. The chain combines TRBV4-1 with TRBJ1-2; a weak D match, TRBD1 (6 bases). The CDR3 length is 15 residues. Germline assignment: CDR1 MGHRA and CDR2 YSYEKL. CDR3 nucleotide sequence: TGCGCCAGCAGCCAAGCGCGTCCCGGACAGTTCACACCAAACTTC. Encoded protein: CASSQARPGQFTPNF.

V usage is TRBV4-1 and J usage is TRBJ2-7; 9 bases are shared with TRBD1. The germline V gene encodes CDR1 MGHRA and CDR2 YSYEKL. The CDR3 loop spans 14 amino acids. The J segment lost 5 bases and the V segment lost 6 bases, leaving 8 bases of the junction unmatched. In DNA form, the CDR3 reads TGCGCCAGCAGACAGGGGACAGGGAGGGACGAGCAGTACTTC. It encodes CASRQGTGRDEQYF.

J is TRBJ1-1 and V is TRBV7-2; D call uncertain. V lost 1 base and J lost 2, with 8 bases in between. The germline V gene encodes CDR1 SGHTA and CDR2 FQGNSA. This CDR3 comprises 14 residues. DNA of the CDR3: TGTGCCAGCAGCTTAGGGCAGAGAAACACTGAAGCTTTCTTT. Translation: CASSLGQRNTEAFF.

The chain employs TRBV7-2 and TRBJ2-1; perhaps TRBD2 as D (7 bases). Germline V lookup: CDR1 SGHTA, CDR2 FQGNSA. The CDR3 totals 15 residues. The ends were cut back, 5 bases at V and 3 bases at J, with 14 bases in the middle. The CDR3 is CASSLGGGDYNEQFF. In nucleotides, the CDR3 is TGTGCCAGCAGCCTTGGAGGGGGGGACTACAATGAGCAGTTCTTC. The full variable domain, completed using reference TRBV7-2 and TRBJ2-1, is GAGVSQSPSNKVTEKGKDVELRCDPISGHTALYWYRQSLGQGLEFLIYFQGNSAPDKSGLPSDRFSAERTGGSVSTLTIQRTQQEDSAVYLCASSLGGGDYNEQFFGPGTRLTVL.

The chain uses TRBV28 and TRBJ2-7; perhaps TRBD2 as D (7 bases). This CDR3 is built from 11 residues. The V gene lost 8 bases and the J gene lost 8 bases, with 13 bases spanning the gap. Germline V gene lookup returns CDR1 MDHEN and CDR2 SYDVKM. CDR3 region: CASLLGGQQYF. Here the CDR3 DNA reads TGTGCCAGCCTTCTGGGGGGGCAGCAGTACTTC. Together with reference TRBV28 and TRBJ2-7, the CDR3 gives the full variable domain: DVKVTQSSRYLVKRTGEKVFLECVQDMDHENMFWYRQDPGLGLRLIYFSYDVKMKEKGDIPEGYSVSREKKERFSLILESASTNQTSMYLCASLLGGQQYFGPGTRLTVT.

V usage is TRBV5-1 and J usage is TRBJ1-1, with 10 bases identical to TRBD1. This CDR3 region has 17 residues. CDR1 is SGHRS, CDR2 YFSETQ, per germline. V shed 6 bases, J shed 2 bases, and the junction held 13 bases outside the gene matches. CDR3 bases: TGCGCCAGCAAGCCTTCCGGGACAGGGGCATTAAACACTGAAGCTTTCTTT. Encoded protein: CASKPSGTGALNTEAFF.

The V gene is TRBV3-1 (or the pseudogene TRBV3-2), the J gene TRBJ1-4; 7 nucleotides agree with TRBD1. Germline V CDR1 and CDR2: LGHDT, YNNKEL (reference sequence). CDR3 length: 16 amino acids. Germline trimming cut 1 base from V and 7 bases from J; bases unmatched to any gene: 9. The CDR3 DNA reads TGTGCCAGCAGCCAAGGTGATCCAGGGGGTGGTGAAAAACTGTTTTTT. Residues: CASSQGDPGGGEKLFF.

V gene TRBV27 combines with J gene TRBJ2-7; 9 bases fit TRBD1. V dropped 5 bases and J dropped 3; count of bases not matched to a gene: 8. Germline CDR1 MNHEY, CDR2 SMNVEV (reference sequence). The CDR3 is 15 amino acids. The CDR3 region has the DNA TGTGCCAGCAGTACGGGACAGGGTCTGGACTACGAGCAGTACTTC. Translating it yields CASSTGQGLDYEQYF.

The CDR3 DNA is TGTGCCAGCAGTTTATTGACAGCAGGTGGGGGTTTCCCCCTCCACTTT. Translating it yields CASSLLTAGGGFPLHF. The gene calls are TRBV28 and TRBJ1-6; maybe TRBD1 (5 bases). V lost 1 base and J 13 bases, leaving 20 bases between the germline ends. The CDR3 is made up of 16 amino acids. Germline-derived CDR1 and CDR2 are MDHEN and SYDVKM.

V is TRBV21-1 and J is TRBJ1-2; TRBD1 is the table's D call and was not checked against the DNA. TRBV21-1 is a listed pseudogene. The CDR3 consists of 17 residues. The CDR3 spells CASSKRGQGGNDDGYTF. The CDR3 DNA reads as TGTGCCAGCAGCAAAAGAGGACAGGGTGGAAATGATGACGGCTACACCTTC.

This rearrangement joins TRBV3-1 (or the pseudogene TRBV3-2) to TRBJ1-1; D gene unclear. The CDR3 consists of 14 residues. Trimming removed 3 bases from V and 5 bases from J, with 13 bases in between. CDR1 and CDR2 from the germline V gene are LGHDT and YNNKEL (reference sequence). The CDR3 protein is CASSQATVGTEAFF. CDR3 bases: TGTGCCAGCAGCCAGGCGACGGTAGGAACTGAAGCTTTCTTT.

The chain joins TRBV28 to TRBJ2-1; no clear D. The CDR3 has 15 residues. Deletions cut 4 bases from V and 5 bases from J, with 15 bases between. Germline CDR1 is MDHEN and CDR2 is SYDVKM. CDR3 sequence reads: CASSSGPRHHNEQFF. CDR3 DNA: TGTGCCAGCAGTTCCGGACCGCGCCATCACAATGAGCAGTTCTTC.

In DNA form, the CDR3 reads TGTGCCAGCAGTTTGGCGGGGGTTGGGAATTCACCCCTCCACTTT. It yields the protein CASSLAGVGNSPLHF. The rearrangement links TRBV27 to TRBJ1-6; TRBD1 might be the D (5 bases). Trimming stripped 3 bases from V and 7 bases from J, with 13 bases between. This CDR3 is built from 15 residues. Germline loops: CDR1 MNHEY, CDR2 SMNVEV (reference sequence).

This clone is a singleton in its sample. The chain carries TRBV7-9 and TRBJ1-1; possible D gene TRBD1, 5 bases. Trimming pared 1 base from V and 5 bases from J, leaving 14 bases between. Germline-derived CDR1 and CDR2 are SEHNR and FQNEAQ (reference sequence). The CDR3 contains 15 residues. In DNA, the CDR3 is TGTGCCAGCAGCTTAGGGACACACACGGGGACTGAAGCTTTCTTT. It yields the protein CASSLGTHTGTEAFF.

This rearrangement joins TRBV6-5 to TRBJ1-1, with D possibly being TRBD1 (5 bases). The CDR3 sequence is 16 residues long. V dropped 2 bases and J dropped 1 base, with 14 bases sitting between them. Germline CDR1 reads MNHEY; CDR2 reads SVGAGI. CDR3 in amino acids: CASSYQGPTSNTEAFF. CDR3 nucleotides: TGTGCCAGCAGTTACCAGGGCCCCACATCGAACACTGAAGCTTTCTTT.

This clone has more than one count but fewer than ten. The genes are TRBV2 and TRBJ1-5; a weak D match, TRBD1 (6 bases). V dropped 6 bases and J dropped 7 bases, with 13 bases sitting between them. The CDR3 loop spans 13 amino acids. Germline CDR1 and CDR2: SNHLY and FYNNEI. In DNA, the CDR3 is TGTGCCAGCAGCACAGGGCAGGGCCAGCCCCAGCATTTT. Protein: CASSTGQGQPQHF.

This chain joins TRBV5-1 and TRBJ2-7; either TRBD1 or TRBD2 may fit D (5 bases each). Trimming removed 0 bases at V and 5 bases at J, with 12 bases between. The germline V gene encodes CDR1 SGHRS and CDR2 YFSETQ. This CDR3 has 14 residues. CDR3 in amino acids: CASSLASRGDEQYF. Written as DNA, the CDR3 is TGCGCCAGCAGCTTGGCGTCCCGAGGGGACGAGCAGTACTTC.